These T cell receptor beta chains were read from a single sample in a study of T cell responses to AZD1222 COVID-19 vaccine. Using immunoSEQ multiplex PCR, the repertoire was profiled, and TCRdb retains in-frame clones only, with some absent. The sample has some 130,000 clones; about 90% are singletons. The source material was peripheral blood, sampled on day 0 of AZD1222 vaccination. Receptor source: an adult in good health. The CDR3 runs from the conserved cysteine through the conserved F or W. A D gene is named only where the DNA matches it firmly. Clone size appears in some rows only: once, few, many, or a class for an expanded clone.

TRBV6-5	.	TRBJ1-4	.	TGTGCCAGCAGTCACACTGGCGAAAAACTGTTTTTT	CASSHTGEKLFF
TRBV25-1	.	TRBJ2-7	.	TGTGCCAGCAGGGCAGGGCTCTACGAGCAGTACTTC	CASRAGLYEQYF
TRBV4-1	.	TRBJ2-4	.	TGCGCCAGCAGCCAAGCTGGGGGGGCCGACATTCAGTACTTC	CASSQAGGADIQYF
TRBV7-9	once	TRBJ2-1	TRBD1	TGTGCCAGCAGCGGGGACAGGCCCGTGTACAATGAGCAGTTCTTC	CASSGDRPVYNEQFF
TRBV5-1	once	TRBJ1-3	.	TGCGCCAGCAGCTTAGGACAGAGCTCTGGAAACACCATATATTTT	CASSLGQSSGNTIYF
TRBV13	.	TRBJ2-4	.	TGTGCCAGCAGCTTTTTTGAGCAAGCCAAAAACATTCAGTACTTC	CASSFFEQAKNIQYF
TRBV6-2/TRBV6-3	.	TRBJ1-5	.	TGTGCCAGCAGTAAACCCACCCCTCAGCCCCAGCATTTT	CASSKPTPQPQHF
TRBV18	.	TRBJ1-1	TRBD1	TGTGCCAGCTCACCACGTACCTCCGGACAGGGGGTCAGAACTGAAGCTTTCTTT	CASSPRTSGQGVRTEAFF
TRBV6-2/TRBV6-3	.	TRBJ1-1	.	TGTGCCAGCAGTACTACAGGAGGTGAAGCTTTCTTT	CASSTTGGEAFF
TRBV9	.	TRBJ2-1	TRBD1	TGTGCCAGCAGCGTAGCCCTGGGACAGGACAATGAGCAGTTCTTC	CASSVALGQDNEQFF
TRBV6-1	.	TRBJ1-6	TRBD1	TGTGCCAGCAGCGCTCAGGGGGATTATTCACCCCTCCACTTT	CASSAQGDYSPLHF
TRBV27	.	TRBJ1-1	.	TGTGCCAGCAGTTCCGACACACACACTGAAGCTTTCTTT	CASSSDTHTEAFF
TRBV27	.	TRBJ1-2	.	TGTGCCAGCAGTTTATCGGGGGGGGGCAAACCCTATGGCTACACCTTC	CASSLSGGGKPYGYTF
TRBV6-5	once	TRBJ2-2	TRBD1	TGTGCCAGCAGGGACAGGTCGAACACCGGGGAGCTGTTTTTT	CASRDRSNTGELFF
TRBV5-6	.	TRBJ2-2	TRBD1	TGTGCCAGCAGCCCAGACAGGGCAAACACCGGGGAGCTGTTTTTT	CASSPDRANTGELFF
TRBV7-3	.	TRBJ1-1	.	TGTGCCAGCAGCTTAACAGGGGGTGGGTCTGAAGCTTTCTTT	CASSLTGGGSEAFF
TRBV9	.	TRBJ1-1	TRBD1	TGTGCCAGCAGCCCCCACAGACAGGGGGTGAACACTGAAGCTTTCTTT	CASSPHRQGVNTEAFF
TRBV5-8	.	TRBJ2-1	TRBD2	TGTGCCAGCAGCTTCCTAGCGGGAGGCTTAGGGAGCGAGCAGTTCTTC	CASSFLAGGLGSEQFF
TRBV12-5	.	TRBJ1-1	TRBD1	TGTGCTAGTGGTTTGGTACAGGGGGTTTCGGGGAGAAGGGACACTGAAGCTTTCTTT	CASGLVQGVSGRRDTEAFF
TRBV9	.	TRBJ2-2	.	TGTGCCAGCAGCGTAGTAGCGGCGAACACCGGGGAGCTGTTTTTT	CASSVVAANTGELFF
TRBV15	.	TRBJ2-7	TRBD2	TGTGCCACCAGCAGCCCGTCGCGGGGGGGGTACGAGCAGTACTTC	CATSSPSRGGYEQYF
TRBV13	.	TRBJ2-1	TRBD2	TGTGCCAGCAGCTTAGGCCCCCAACTAGCGGGGGGGCTAACTGAGCAGTTCTTC	CASSLGPQLAGGLTEQFF
TRBV19	.	TRBJ2-1	.	TGTGCCAGTAGTATAGAAGGACTTTACAATGAGCAGTTCTTC	CASSIEGLYNEQFF
TRBV28	.	TRBJ2-3	.	TGTGCCAGCAGTCCCCTAGGCGGAGCGATAGATACGCAGTATTTT	CASSPLGGAIDTQYF
TRBV6-2/TRBV6-3	.	TRBJ2-1	.	TGTGCCAGCAGTTACTCGCTCGTGATCAATGAGCAGTTCTTC	CASSYSLVINEQFF
TRBV4-1	once	TRBJ1-1	TRBD1	TGCGCCAGCAGCCATATTGGGACAGACCTACTTGAAGCTTTCTTT	CASSHIGTDLLEAFF
TRBV7-2	.	TRBJ1-1	.	TGTGCCAGCAGCCTCCGCCGCAGGGAAGGCCGAGGCACTGAAGCTTTCTTT	CASSLRRREGRGTEAFF
TRBV7-2	.	TRBJ2-2	.	TGTGCCAGCAGTCCCCAGCTTACCGGGGAGCTGTTTTTT	CASSPQLTGELFF
TRBV19	.	TRBJ1-4	.	TGTGCCAGTATTAGTCAACAAATCAGGGAAAAACTGTTTTTT	CASISQQIREKLFF
TRBV2	once	TRBJ1-1	.	TGTGCCAGCACGGGGGCCCCTGAAGCTTTCTTT	CASTGAPEAFF
TRBV12-3/TRBV12-4	.	TRBJ1-2	.	TGTGCCAGCAGTTTAGGAGAAAGTGGCTACACCTTC	CASSLGESGYTF